The T cell receptor (beta chain) described here comes from a study of low-dose radiotherapy and immunotherapy resistance in tumors. This clonotype was counted ten times or more. The time point denotes: after trial treatment. Regarding treatment: LDRT plus nivolumab, ipilimumab, low-dose cyclophosphamide and aspirin (RACIN trial). Eligible patients bore advanced solid tumors devoid of tumor-infiltrating lymphocytes. TRAV- and TRBV-specific primers primed first-strand cDNA, covering alpha and beta chains. The authors ran 15 to 20 PCR cycles to amplify TCRs with a constant-region primer and V-primer adapter. mRNA that had been isolated underwent amplification through in vitro transcription. TCRdb used MiXCR to reprocess the reads, holding one entry per CDR3 protein. Among just over 90,000 distinct CDR3 sequences, 20% to 25% were seen once, and the ten largest hold around 13%. This CDR3 has 12 amino acids.

The chain has TRBV12-3 or TRBV12-4 and TRBJ2-2; no reliable D call. Sequenced here: PBMCs, sampled after low-dose radiotherapy plus immunotherapy. The sequence came from a female donor with ovarian cancer. The CDR3 reads CVQGRNTGELFF. Written as DNA, the CDR3 is TGTGTCCAAGGGCGGAACACCGGGGAGCTGTTTTTT.